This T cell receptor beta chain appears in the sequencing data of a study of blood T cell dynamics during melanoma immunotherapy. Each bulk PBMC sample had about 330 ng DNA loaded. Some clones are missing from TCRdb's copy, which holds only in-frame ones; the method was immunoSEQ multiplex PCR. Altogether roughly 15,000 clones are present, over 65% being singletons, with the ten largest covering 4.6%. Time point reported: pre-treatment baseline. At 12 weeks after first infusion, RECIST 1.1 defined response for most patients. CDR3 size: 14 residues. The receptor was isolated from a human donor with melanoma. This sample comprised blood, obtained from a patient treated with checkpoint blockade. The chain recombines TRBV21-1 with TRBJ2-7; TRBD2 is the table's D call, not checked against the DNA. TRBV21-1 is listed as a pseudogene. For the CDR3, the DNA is TGTGCCAGCAGCAAAATCACCGGGTTCTACGAGCAGTACTTC. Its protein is CASSKITGFYEQYF.